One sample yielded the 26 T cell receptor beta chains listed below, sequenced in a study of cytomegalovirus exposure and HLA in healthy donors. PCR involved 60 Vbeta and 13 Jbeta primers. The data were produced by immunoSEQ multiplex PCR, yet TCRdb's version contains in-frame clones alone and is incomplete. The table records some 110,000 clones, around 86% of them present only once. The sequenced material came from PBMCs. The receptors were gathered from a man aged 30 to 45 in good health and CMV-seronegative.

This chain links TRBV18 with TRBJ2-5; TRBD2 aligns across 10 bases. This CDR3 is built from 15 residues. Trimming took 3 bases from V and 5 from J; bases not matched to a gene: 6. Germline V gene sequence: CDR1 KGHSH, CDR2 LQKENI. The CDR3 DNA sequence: TGTGCCAGCTCACCGCTAGCGGGGGTGCGGGAGACCCAGTACTTC. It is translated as CASSPLAGVRETQYF.

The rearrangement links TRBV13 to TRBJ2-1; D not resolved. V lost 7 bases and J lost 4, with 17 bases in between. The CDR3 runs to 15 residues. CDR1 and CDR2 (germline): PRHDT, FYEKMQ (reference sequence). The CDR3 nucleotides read TGTGCCAGCACCCAGACGGAGCAGCTTTACAATGAGCAGTTCTTC. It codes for CASTQTEQLYNEQFF.

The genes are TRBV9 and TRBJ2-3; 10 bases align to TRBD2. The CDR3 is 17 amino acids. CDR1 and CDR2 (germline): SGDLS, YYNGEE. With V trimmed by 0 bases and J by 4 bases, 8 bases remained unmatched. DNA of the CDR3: TGTGCCAGCAGCGTAGCTTTAGCGGGGGGTGGCGCAGATACGCAGTATTTT. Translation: CASSVALAGGGADTQYF.

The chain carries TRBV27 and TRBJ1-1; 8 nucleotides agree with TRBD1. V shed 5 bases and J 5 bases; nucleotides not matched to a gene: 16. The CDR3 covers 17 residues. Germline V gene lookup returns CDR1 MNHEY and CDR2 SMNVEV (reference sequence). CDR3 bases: TGTGCCAGCAGTCCCCGGACAGGGTTGTTCGGTTCGACTGAAGCTTTCTTT. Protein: CASSPRTGLFGSTEAFF.

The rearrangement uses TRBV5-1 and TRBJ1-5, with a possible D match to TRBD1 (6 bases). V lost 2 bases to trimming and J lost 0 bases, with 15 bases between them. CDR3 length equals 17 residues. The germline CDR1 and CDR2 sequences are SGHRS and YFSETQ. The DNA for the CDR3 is TGCGCCAGCAGCTTAACAGGGAGTGAGTATAGCAATCAGCCCCAGCATTTT. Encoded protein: CASSLTGSEYSNQPQHF.

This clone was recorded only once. In DNA, the CDR3 is TGCGCCAGCACCCGAGTCCGGGACACCAATCAGCCCCAGCATTTT. It is translated as CASTRVRDTNQPQHF. V gene TRBV5-1 combines with J gene TRBJ1-5, with a tentative D call TRBD1 (6 bases). The CDR3 runs 15 residues. V lost 6 bases and J 3 bases, leaving 16 bases between the germline ends. CDR1 and CDR2 from the germline V gene are SGHRS and YFSETQ.

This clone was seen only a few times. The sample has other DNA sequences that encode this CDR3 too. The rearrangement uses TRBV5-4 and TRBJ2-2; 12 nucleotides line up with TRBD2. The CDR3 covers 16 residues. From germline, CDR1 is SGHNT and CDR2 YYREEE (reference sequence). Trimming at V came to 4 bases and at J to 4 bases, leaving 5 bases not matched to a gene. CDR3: CASSPPSGGGTGELFF. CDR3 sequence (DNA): TGTGCCAGCAGCCCACCTAGCGGGGGGGGCACCGGGGAGCTGTTTTTT. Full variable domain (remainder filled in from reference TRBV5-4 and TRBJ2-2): ETGVTQSPTHLIKTRGQQVTLRCSSQSGHNTVSWYQQALGQGPQFIFQYYREEENGRGNFPPRFSGLQFPNYSSELNVNALELDDSALYLCASSPPSGGGTGELFFGEGSRLTVL.

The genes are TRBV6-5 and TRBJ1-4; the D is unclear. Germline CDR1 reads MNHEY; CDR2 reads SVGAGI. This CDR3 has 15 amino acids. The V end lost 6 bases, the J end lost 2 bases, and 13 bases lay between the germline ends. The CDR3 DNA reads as TGTGCCAGCAGCCGAGGCGGAGTTACTAATGAAAAACTGTTTTTT. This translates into CASSRGGVTNEKLFF.

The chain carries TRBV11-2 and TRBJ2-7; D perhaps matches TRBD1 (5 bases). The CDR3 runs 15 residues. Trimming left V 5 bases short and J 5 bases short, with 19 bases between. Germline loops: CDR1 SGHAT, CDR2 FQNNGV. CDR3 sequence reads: CASSDSGRGHHEQYF. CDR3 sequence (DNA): TGTGCCAGCAGCGATAGTGGGCGAGGACACCACGAGCAGTACTTC.

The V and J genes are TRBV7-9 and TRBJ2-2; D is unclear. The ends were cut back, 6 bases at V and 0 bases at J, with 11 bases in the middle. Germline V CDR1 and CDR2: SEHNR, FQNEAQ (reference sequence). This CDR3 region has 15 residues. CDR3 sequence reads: CASRPRFTNTGELFF. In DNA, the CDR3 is TGTGCCAGCAGACCGCGGTTTACGAACACCGGGGAGCTGTTTTTT.

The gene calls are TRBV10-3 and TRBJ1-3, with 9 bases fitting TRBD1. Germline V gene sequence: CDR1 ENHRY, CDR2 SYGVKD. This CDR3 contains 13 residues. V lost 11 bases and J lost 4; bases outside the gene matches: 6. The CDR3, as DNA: TGTGCCGCTGGGACAGGGAGAGGAAACACCATATATTTT. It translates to CAAGTGRGNTIYF.

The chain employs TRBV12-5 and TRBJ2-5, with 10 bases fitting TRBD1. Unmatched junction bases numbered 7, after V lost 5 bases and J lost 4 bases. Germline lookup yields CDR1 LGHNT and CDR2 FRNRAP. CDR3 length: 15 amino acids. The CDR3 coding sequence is TGTGCTAGTGGTCCAGGACAGGGGGTGGTAGAGACCCAGTACTTC. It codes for CASGPGQGVVETQYF.

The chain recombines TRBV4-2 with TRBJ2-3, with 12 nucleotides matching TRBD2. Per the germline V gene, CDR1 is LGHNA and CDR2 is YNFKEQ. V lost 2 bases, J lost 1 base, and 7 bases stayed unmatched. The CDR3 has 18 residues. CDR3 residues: CASSQTASGGARTDTQYF. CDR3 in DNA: TGTGCCAGCAGCCAAACAGCTAGCGGGGGGGCCCGCACAGATACGCAGTATTTT.

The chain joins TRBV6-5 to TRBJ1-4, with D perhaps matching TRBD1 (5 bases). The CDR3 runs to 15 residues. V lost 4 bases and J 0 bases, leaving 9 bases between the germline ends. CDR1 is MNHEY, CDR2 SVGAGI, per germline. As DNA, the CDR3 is TGTGCCAGCAGTTCCTACAGGACAACTAATGAAAAACTGTTTTTT. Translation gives CASSSYRTTNEKLFF.

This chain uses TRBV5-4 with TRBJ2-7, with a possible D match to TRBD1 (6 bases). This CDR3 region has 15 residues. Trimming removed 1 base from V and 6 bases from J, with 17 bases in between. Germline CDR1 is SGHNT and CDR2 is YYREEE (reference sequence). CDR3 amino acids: CASSLSAGARREQYF. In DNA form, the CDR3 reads TGTGCCAGCAGCTTGTCGGCAGGGGCTAGGCGCGAGCAGTACTTC. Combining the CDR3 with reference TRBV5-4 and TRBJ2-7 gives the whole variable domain ETGVTQSPTHLIKTRGQQVTLRCSSQSGHNTVSWYQQALGQGPQFIFQYYREEENGRGNFPPRFSGLQFPNYSSELNVNALELDDSALYLCASSLSAGARREQYFGPGTRLTVT.

CDR3 amino acids: CASTPPGGRADTQYF. The CDR3 bases are TGTGCCAGTACCCCTCCTGGGGGCAGGGCAGATACGCAGTATTTT. The chain is built from TRBV19 and TRBJ2-3; D might be TRBD1 (6 bases). Trimming left V 7 bases short and J 4 bases short, with 18 bases between. The CDR3 consists of 15 residues. Germline V lookup: CDR1 LNHDA, CDR2 SQIVND (reference sequence).

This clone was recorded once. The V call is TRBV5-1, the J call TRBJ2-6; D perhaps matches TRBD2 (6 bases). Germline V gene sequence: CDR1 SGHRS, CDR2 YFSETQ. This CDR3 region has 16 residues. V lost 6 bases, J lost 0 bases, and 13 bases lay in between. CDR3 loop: CASTPGGGSGANVLTF. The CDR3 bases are TGCGCCAGCACCCCCGGGGGAGGCTCTGGGGCCAACGTCCTGACTTTC.

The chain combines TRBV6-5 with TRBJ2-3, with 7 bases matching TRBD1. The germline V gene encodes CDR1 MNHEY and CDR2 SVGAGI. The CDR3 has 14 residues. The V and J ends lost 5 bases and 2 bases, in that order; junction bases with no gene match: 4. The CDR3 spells CASSRTGLTDTQYF. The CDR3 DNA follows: TGTGCCAGCAGTAGGACAGGCCTCACAGATACGCAGTATTTT.

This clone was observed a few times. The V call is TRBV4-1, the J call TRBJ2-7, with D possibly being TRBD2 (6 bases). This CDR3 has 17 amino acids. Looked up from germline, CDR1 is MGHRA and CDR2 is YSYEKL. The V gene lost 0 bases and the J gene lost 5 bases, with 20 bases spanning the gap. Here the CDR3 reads CASSQDPGAGARDEQYF. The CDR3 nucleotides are TGCGCCAGCAGCCAAGATCCAGGAGCGGGCGCTCGCGACGAGCAGTACTTC.

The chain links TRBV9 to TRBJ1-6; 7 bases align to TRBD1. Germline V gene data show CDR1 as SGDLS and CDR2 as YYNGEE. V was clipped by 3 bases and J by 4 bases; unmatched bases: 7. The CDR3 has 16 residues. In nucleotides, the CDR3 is TGTGCCAGCAGCGCACCCCAGGGACAGTATAATTCACCCCTCCACTTT. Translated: CASSAPQGQYNSPLHF. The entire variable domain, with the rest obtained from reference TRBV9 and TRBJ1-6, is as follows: DSGVTQTPKHLITATGQRVTLRCSPRSGDLSVYWYQQSLDQGLQFLIQYYNGEERAKGNILERFSAQQFPDLHSELNLSSLELGDSALYFCASSAPQGQYNSPLHFGNGTRLTVT.

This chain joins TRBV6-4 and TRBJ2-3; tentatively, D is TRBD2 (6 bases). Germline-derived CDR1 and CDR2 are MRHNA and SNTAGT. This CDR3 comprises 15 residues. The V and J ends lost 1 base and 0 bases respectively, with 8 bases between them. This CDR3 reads CASSDWAGSTDTQYF. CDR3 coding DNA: TGTGCCAGCAGTGACTGGGCGGGGAGCACAGATACGCAGTATTTT.

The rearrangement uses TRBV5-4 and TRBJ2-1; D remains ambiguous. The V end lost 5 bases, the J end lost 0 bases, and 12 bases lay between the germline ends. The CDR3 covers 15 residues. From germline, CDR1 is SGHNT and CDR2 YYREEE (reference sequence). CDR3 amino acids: CASSGARSSYNEQFF. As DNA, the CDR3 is TGTGCCAGCAGTGGTGCGCGTAGCTCCTACAATGAGCAGTTCTTC.

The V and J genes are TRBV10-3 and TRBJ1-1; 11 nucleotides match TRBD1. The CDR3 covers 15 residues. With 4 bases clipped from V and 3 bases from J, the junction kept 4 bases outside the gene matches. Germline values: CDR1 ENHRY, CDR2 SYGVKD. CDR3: CAISGDRGGDTEAFF. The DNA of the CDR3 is TGTGCCATCAGTGGGGACAGGGGGGGAGACACTGAAGCTTTCTTT.

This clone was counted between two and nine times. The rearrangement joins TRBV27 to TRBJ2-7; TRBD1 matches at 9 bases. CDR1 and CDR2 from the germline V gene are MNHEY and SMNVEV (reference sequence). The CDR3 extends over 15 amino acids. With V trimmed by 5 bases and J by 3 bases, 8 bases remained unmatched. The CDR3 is CASSPGTGMIYEQYF. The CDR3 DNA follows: TGTGCCAGCAGTCCCGGGACAGGGATGATCTACGAGCAGTACTTC.

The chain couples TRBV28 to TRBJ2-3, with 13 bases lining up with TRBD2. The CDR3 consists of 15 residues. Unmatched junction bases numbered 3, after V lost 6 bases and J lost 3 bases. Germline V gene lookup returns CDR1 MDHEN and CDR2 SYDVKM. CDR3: CASRLAGGLTDTQYF. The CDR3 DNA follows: TGTGCCAGCAGACTAGCGGGGGGGCTGACAGATACGCAGTATTTT.

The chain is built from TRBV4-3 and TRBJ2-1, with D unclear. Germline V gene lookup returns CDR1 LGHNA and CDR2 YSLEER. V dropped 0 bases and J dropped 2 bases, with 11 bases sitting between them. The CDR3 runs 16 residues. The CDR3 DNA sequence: TGCGCCAGCAGCCAAGATGGGCCAGCTGCCTACAATGAGCAGTTCTTC. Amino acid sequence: CASSQDGPAAYNEQFF.